The 31 T cell receptor beta chains below all came from one sample that was sequenced in a study of metastatic and nonmetastatic thyroid tumors. MiXCR re-clonotyped the PCR reads for TCRdb. Of 17,000 or so clones listed, about 25% were seen once; the top ten hold 15%. No patient received treatment before thyroid surgery. The sequenced material came from adjacent normal tissue. The receptors were sampled from a female donor with papillary thyroid cancer or a benign thyroid nodule (not recorded which). Some clones in this sample may be carry-over from other donors' samples.

This clone has a handful of counts. V usage is TRBV6-1 and J usage is TRBJ2-1, with TRBD1 matching 8 bases. This CDR3 spans 16 amino acids. Germline V CDR1 and CDR2: MNHNS, SASEGT. The ends lost 3 bases at V and 8 bases at J; junction bases unmatched: 12. The CDR3 region has the DNA TGTGCCAGCAGTGACCGGACGGGACAGGCCTTCGATGAGCAGTTCTTC. Translation gives CASSDRTGQAFDEQFF.

The chain has TRBV9 and TRBJ2-3; TRBD1 matches 9 bases. With 4 bases clipped from V and 5 bases from J, the junction kept 5 bases outside the gene matches. CDR1 is SGDLS, CDR2 YYNGEE, per germline. This CDR3 contains 14 residues. CDR3 loop: CASSPGTGIDTQYF. In nucleotides, the CDR3 is TGTGCCAGCAGCCCCGGGACAGGGATAGATACGCAGTATTTT.

This chain connects TRBV19 to TRBJ2-1; D possibly corresponds to TRBD2 (6 bases). Trimming left V 3 bases short and J 8 bases short, with 26 bases between. There are 18 residues in the CDR3. Germline CDR1 and CDR2: LNHDA and SQIVND (reference sequence). The CDR3 sequence: CASSMGGRDPFLGDEQFF. The CDR3 DNA reads TGTGCCAGTAGTATGGGGGGTAGGGACCCATTTTTAGGCGATGAGCAGTTCTTC. Full variable domain (remainder filled in from reference TRBV19 and TRBJ2-1): DGGITQSPKYLFRKEGQNVTLSCEQNLNHDAMYWYRQDPGQGLRLIYYSQIVNDFQKGDIAEGYSVSREKKESFPLTVTSAQKNPTAFYLCASSMGGRDPFLGDEQFFGPGTRLTVL.

This chain connects TRBV9 to TRBJ1-5, with 9 positions matching TRBD1. V gave up 7 bases and J gave up 4 bases; unmatched junction bases: 0. The length of the CDR3 is 12 residues. The V gene's germline CDR1 is SGDLS and CDR2 YYNGEE. The CDR3 coding sequence is TGTGCCAGCGGACAGGGGAATCAGCCCCAGCATTTT. Its protein product is CASGQGNQPQHF.

The chain has TRBV19 and TRBJ2-2; tentatively, D is TRBD1 (6 bases). V lost 8 bases and J 0 bases, leaving 13 bases between the germline ends. The V gene's germline CDR1 is LNHDA and CDR2 SQIVND (reference sequence). The CDR3 covers 15 residues. The CDR3 spells CASFTGHPNTGELFF. DNA for the CDR3: TGTGCCAGTTTTACGGGACACCCGAACACCGGGGAGCTGTTTTTT.

The rearrangement uses TRBV6-6 and TRBJ2-5, with 7 bases aligning to TRBD1. CDR1 and CDR2 (germline): MNHNY, SVGAGI (reference sequence). Trimming took 2 bases from V and 4 from J; bases not matched to a gene: 4. The CDR3 is made up of 14 amino acids. The CDR3 DNA reads as TGTGCCAGCAGTTACGACAGGGTGGGAGAGACCCAGTACTTC. It specifies CASSYDRVGETQYF.

This clone turned up a few times. This chain joins TRBV20-1 and TRBJ1-5; D is undetermined. The CDR3 consists of 15 residues. Between the trimmed V and J ends, which lost 1 base and 7 bases, there was a span of 17 bases. The V gene's germline CDR1 is DFQATT and CDR2 SNEGSKA (reference sequence). The CDR3 protein is CSARARGLVRQPQHF. The CDR3 region has the DNA TGCAGTGCTAGAGCTCGGGGTTTGGTAAGGCAGCCCCAGCATTTT.

This clone was counted only a few times. The gene calls are TRBV6-1 and TRBJ1-6, with D maybe TRBD1 (5 bases). Germline V gene lookup returns CDR1 MNHNS and CDR2 SASEGT. The CDR3 runs to 12 residues. Deletions cut 5 bases from V and 16 bases from J, with 15 bases between. The CDR3 protein is CASSSPRGTLHF. For the CDR3, the DNA is TGTGCCAGCAGTTCCCCTCGGGGGACTCTCCACTTT.

By share, this clone counts as medium-sized. The V gene is TRBV28, the J gene TRBJ1-1; no reliable D call. Germline-derived CDR1 and CDR2 are MDHEN and SYDVKM. The CDR3 runs to 13 residues. V was clipped by 5 bases and J by 1 base, with 8 bases between them. The CDR3 reads CASSPTANTEAFF. The CDR3 DNA reads as TGTGCCAGCAGTCCCACAGCGAACACTGAAGCTTTCTTT.

In its sample, this clone was seen a few times. The chain has TRBV30 and TRBJ2-1, with D possibly matching TRBD2 (5 bases). V was cut by 0 bases and J by 3 bases, with 15 bases left in between. Germline loops: CDR1 GTSNPN, CDR2 SVGIG (reference sequence). CDR3 length equals 16 residues. For the CDR3, the DNA is TGTGCCTGGAGTGTACTAGGGCAAGGTAACTACAATGAGCAGTTCTTC. Translating it yields CAWSVLGQGNYNEQFF.

CDR3 amino acids: CASSQRTGVNYEQYF. CDR3 coding DNA: TGTGCCAGCAGCCAAAGGACAGGGGTTAACTACGAGCAGTACTTC. This rearrangement joins TRBV7-8 to TRBJ2-7, with 9 bases identical to TRBD1. The CDR3 runs 15 residues. The germline V gene has CDR1 SGHVS and CDR2 FQNEAQ. V shed 5 bases, J shed 3 bases, and the junction held 8 bases outside the gene matches.

This clone is classed as medium-sized (0.01 to 0.1%). V is TRBV27 and J is TRBJ1-4, with 7 nucleotides matching TRBD1. Per the germline V gene, CDR1 is MNHEY and CDR2 is SMNVEV (reference sequence). V lost 0 bases, J lost 4 bases, and 2 bases stayed unmatched. The CDR3 is 15 amino acids. CDR3 sequence (DNA): TGTGCCAGCAGTTTATCGAGGGGGCTTAATGAAAAACTGTTTTTT. Translated, it gives CASSLSRGLNEKLFF.

Only a few counts were recorded for this clone. This sequence joins TRBV6-5 and TRBJ1-2; D may be TRBD1 (5 bases). Germline V gene data show CDR1 as MNHEY and CDR2 as SVGAGI. This CDR3 has 14 amino acids. Trimming pared 2 bases from V and 4 bases from J, leaving 11 bases between. Here the CDR3 reads CASSYAGDLYGYTF. The CDR3 DNA sequence: TGTGCCAGCAGTTACGCGGGGGACCTCTATGGCTACACCTTC.

This chain connects TRBV20-1 to TRBJ2-7; 8 bases are a match to TRBD1. V lost 8 bases, J lost 6 bases, and 12 bases stayed unmatched. Germline values: CDR1 DFQATT, CDR2 SNEGSKA (reference sequence). The CDR3 extends over 13 amino acids. CDR3 DNA sequence: TGCAGTACCCGGACAGGGATGATGGGCGAGCAGTACTTC. Protein product: CSTRTGMMGEQYF.

The genes are TRBV6-1 and TRBJ1-2; 7 nucleotides match TRBD1. The V and J ends lost 10 bases and 5 bases, in that order; junction bases with no gene match: 16. Germline assignment: CDR1 MNHNS and CDR2 SASEGT. The CDR3 contains 15 residues. The chain's CDR3 is CATLYPTGEKYGYTF. DNA for the CDR3: TGTGCCACCCTTTACCCAACAGGGGAAAAATATGGCTACACCTTC.

This clone was counted a few times. This same CDR3 is encoded by further DNA sequences in the sample. The J gene is TRBJ2-3, the V gene TRBV6-4; the D is unclear. Germline V gives CDR1 MRHNA, CDR2 SNTAGT. V shed 4 bases and J shed 2 bases, with 7 bases lying between them. The CDR3 covers 13 residues. CDR3 in DNA: TGTGCCAGCAGTGGTAAGGACACAGATACGCAGTATTTT. The encoded protein is CASSGKDTDTQYF.

The rearrangement links TRBV28 to TRBJ1-4; D is undetermined. Trimming removed 8 bases at V and 6 bases at J, with 16 bases between. The germline V gene has CDR1 MDHEN and CDR2 SYDVKM. This CDR3 has 14 residues. The DNA of the CDR3 is TGTGCCAGCCTCCCCGGGCCCGGGGATGAAAAACTGTTTTTT. Its protein product is CASLPGPGDEKLFF.

This chain links TRBV6-2 or TRBV6-3 with TRBJ2-3; tentatively, D is TRBD1 (5 bases). V was clipped by 6 bases and J by 5 bases, with 12 bases between them. Germline CDR1 and CDR2: MNHEY and SVGEGT. The length of the CDR3 is 13 residues. The DNA for the CDR3 is TGTGCCAGCAGCAGTCTAAGGGGAGATACGCAGTATTTT. This sequence encodes CASSSLRGDTQYF.

This clone was observed once. This sequence joins TRBV11-2 and TRBJ2-1; D gene ambiguous. V dropped 0 bases and J dropped 7 bases, with 16 bases sitting between them. The germline V gene encodes CDR1 SGHAT and CDR2 FQNNGV. The CDR3 covers 16 residues. In nucleotides, the CDR3 is TGTGCCAGCAGCTTAGATCCGAGGCCCTCGCCAAATGAGCAGTTCTTC. This codes for CASSLDPRPSPNEQFF. The whole variable domain, filled in from reference TRBV11-2 and TRBJ2-1, reads EAGVAQSPRYKIIEKRQSVAFWCNPISGHATLYWYQQILGQGPKLLIQFQNNGVVDDSQLPKDRFSAERLKGVDSTLKIQPAKLEDSAVYLCASSLDPRPSPNEQFFGPGTRLTVL.

CDR3 DNA: TGTGCCAGCAGCTTAAAACCGACAGGGCCAAATGTGACCCAGTACTTC. This sequence encodes CASSLKPTGPNVTQYF. V and J are TRBV7-2 and TRBJ2-5; TRBD1 aligns across 7 bases. CDR3 length: 16 residues. Germline trimming cut 2 bases from V and 7 bases from J; bases unmatched to any gene: 13. Germline CDR1 SGHTA, CDR2 FQGNSA.

A few counts support this clone. The CDR3 protein is CASSIYSGGYTF. The CDR3 nucleotides are TGTGCCAGCAGCATCTATAGTGGTGGCTACACCTTC. J is TRBJ1-2 and V is TRBV7-2; D is unresolved. The CDR3 runs to 12 residues. Germline V gives CDR1 SGHTA, CDR2 FQGNSA. Trimming stripped 5 bases from V and 7 bases from J, with 11 bases between.

This clone has a handful of counts. The genes are TRBV6-4 and TRBJ1-1; D perhaps matches TRBD1 (6 bases). The CDR3 extends over 16 amino acids. Between the trimmed V and J ends, which lost 4 bases and 2 bases, there was a span of 17 bases. Per the germline V gene, CDR1 is MRHNA and CDR2 is SNTAGT. The CDR3 DNA sequence: TGTGCCAGCAGTGCCGAGGGGGGCAGCCTTAACACTGAAGCTTTCTTT. It yields the protein CASSAEGGSLNTEAFF.

This clone was found a few times. The V and J genes are TRBV6-1 and TRBJ2-5, with 10 bases fitting TRBD1. The length of the CDR3 is 17 residues. Germline V gene sequence: CDR1 MNHNS, CDR2 SASEGT. Trimming at V came to 6 bases and at J to 5 bases, leaving 15 bases not matched to a gene. CDR3 in amino acids: CASSAGTGVPTSETQYF. The CDR3 region has the DNA TGTGCCAGCAGCGCCGGGACAGGGGTCCCAACGTCGGAGACCCAGTACTTC.

This clone turned up a few times. V is TRBV11-2 and J is TRBJ2-7; possibly TRBD2 for D (6 bases). Trimming took off 1 base at V and 0 bases at J, with 10 bases between the two ends. Germline loops: CDR1 SGHAT, CDR2 FQNNGV. The CDR3 runs 15 residues. The CDR3 coding sequence is TGTGCCAGCAGCTTAGCCGGTAGCGGCTCCTACGAGCAGTACTTC. Amino acid sequence: CASSLAGSGSYEQYF.

This chain connects TRBV12-3 or TRBV12-4 to TRBJ1-1; D may be TRBD1 (6 bases). The CDR3 consists of 14 residues. Trimming removed 5 bases from V and 1 base from J, with 11 bases in between. The CDR3: CASSLDSSNTEAFF. CDR3 sequence (DNA): TGTGCCAGCAGTCTGGACAGTTCGAACACTGAAGCTTTCTTT.

With respect to this clone: One end of the junction fails to match germline, which may point to a read error. V gene TRBV27 combines with J gene TRBJ2-2; D might be TRBD2 (6 bases). Germline V CDR1 and CDR2: MNHEY, SMNVEV (reference sequence). The CDR3 has 15 amino acids. CDR3 amino acids: CASRKGGNGPGDLLF. In DNA form, the CDR3 reads TGTGCCAGCAGAAAAGGAGGGAATGGTCCCGGGGATCTTCTTTTT.

This clone showed up just a few times. The chain employs TRBV12-3 or TRBV12-4 and TRBJ1-6; no reliable D call. This CDR3 has 11 amino acids. V was clipped by 1 base and J by 10 bases, with 2 bases between them. The CDR3 sequence is CASSLESPLHF. CDR3 nucleotide sequence: TGTGCCAGCAGTTTAGAATCACCCCTCCACTTT.

J is TRBJ1-3 and V is TRBV9; weak D call: TRBD1 (5 bases). V was cut by 5 bases and J by 4 bases, with 7 bases left in between. CDR3 size: 12 residues. The germline V gene encodes CDR1 SGDLS and CDR2 YYNGEE. The CDR3 nucleotides are TGTGCCAGCAGTCGGGGGGGAAACACCATATATTTT. Encoded protein: CASSRGGNTIYF.

The chain employs TRBV24-1 and TRBJ2-1; D unresolved. The ends were cut back, 0 bases at V and 5 bases at J, with 4 bases in the middle. CDR3 length equals 13 residues. CDR1 is KGHDR and CDR2 is SFDVKD in the germline V gene. The CDR3 DNA reads as TGTGCCACCAGTGATTTGGTCAACAATGAGCAGTTCTTC. This sequence encodes CATSDLVNNEQFF.

The table lists this clone with many counts. It may be a read error: a sequence one base away is much more abundant. This chain links TRBV30 with TRBJ2-2, with 12 bases matching TRBD2. Per germline, CDR1 GTSNPN and CDR2 SVGIG (reference sequence). The CDR3 extends over 16 amino acids. With V trimmed by 4 bases and J by 6 bases, 9 bases remained unmatched. The CDR3 DNA follows: TGTGCCTGGATCCCGACTAGCGGGAGATCAGCCGGGGAGCTGTTTTTT. Its translation is CAWIPTSGRSAGELFF. Looking up the rest from reference TRBV30 and TRBJ2-2 gives the full variable domain: SQTIHQWPATLVQPVGSPLSLECTVEGTSNPNLYWYRQAAGRGLQLLFYSVGIGQISSEVPQNLSASRPQDRQFILSSKKLLLSDSGFYLCAWIPTSGRSAGELFFGEGSRLTVL.

Many counts were recorded for this clone. V gene TRBV19 combines with J gene TRBJ2-1; D is unclear. The V gene lost 3 bases and the J gene lost 10 bases, with 13 bases spanning the gap. The germline gives CDR1 LNHDA, CDR2 SQIVND (reference sequence). This CDR3 contains 13 residues. The CDR3 DNA reads TGTGCCAGTAGTATGGGTCGACATGGAGAGCAGTTCTTC. It specifies CASSMGRHGEQFF. Full variable domain (remainder filled in from reference TRBV19 and TRBJ2-1): DGGITQSPKYLFRKEGQNVTLSCEQNLNHDAMYWYRQDPGQGLRLIYYSQIVNDFQKGDIAEGYSVSREKKESFPLTVTSAQKNPTAFYLCASSMGRHGEQFFGPGTRLTVL.